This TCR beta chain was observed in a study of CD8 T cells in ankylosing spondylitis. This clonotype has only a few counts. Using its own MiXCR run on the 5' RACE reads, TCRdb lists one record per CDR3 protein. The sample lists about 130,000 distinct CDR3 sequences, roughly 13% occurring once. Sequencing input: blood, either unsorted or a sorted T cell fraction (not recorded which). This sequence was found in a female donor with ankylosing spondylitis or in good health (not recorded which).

The CDR3 sequence: CATRPGRRGGSSSYNEQFF. The CDR3 nucleotides are TGTGCCACCCGTCCCGGTAGGCGGGGGGGCTCTAGCTCCTACAATGAGCAGTTCTTC. This sequence joins TRBV24-1 and TRBJ2-1; 9 bases fit TRBD2. This CDR3 region has 19 residues. V shed 9 bases and J 0 bases; nucleotides not matched to a gene: 17. Germline CDR1 and CDR2: KGHDR and SFDVKD.